This record covers a single TCR beta chain. This entry is derived from a study of blood T cell repertoires in COVID-19. At the level of the study: Sites in the United States, Italy and Spain provided acute and convalescent COVID-19 samples.

After removal of 7 bases from V and 1 base from J, the junction contained 7 bases not matched to a gene. Germline CDR1 LNHDA, CDR2 SQIVND (reference sequence). The CDR3 sequence is 15 residues long. Sequencing was performed with immunoSEQ multiplex PCR; in TCRdb, only in-frame clones are kept and a portion is missing. This repertoire shows approximately 670,000 clones, 70% to 90% found once; its top ten account for about 0.26%. The sequence came from a young woman with acute or convalescent COVID-19. V usage is TRBV19 and J usage is TRBJ1-5, with 7 nucleotides matching TRBD1. Sample: peripheral blood. CDR3 DNA sequence: TGTGCCAGTATGACTGGGACAGCCAGCAATCAGCCCCAGCATTTT. This translates into CASMTGTASNQPQHF.